The rows below give T cell receptor beta chains drawn from one sample of a study of human CD8 memory T cell subsets. TCRdb processed the 5' RACE reads again and assigns one entry to each CDR3 protein, with no DNA. This table lists some 9,300 distinct CDR3 sequences. The sample taken for sequencing was CD8+ stem-like memory T cells (TSCM and TCM) sorted from PBMCs. Source of these receptors: a human donor in good health. CDR3s include the opening cysteine and the closing phenylalanine or tryptophan. Each record gives: CDR3 protein, V gene, J gene, CDR3 length.

CDR3aa: CASSFGQGLVQYF
v_gene: TRBV13
j_gene: TRBJ2-7
len: 13

CDR3aa: CASTPGGTGSSYEQYF
v_gene: TRBV19
j_gene: TRBJ2-7
len: 16

CDR3aa: CASSLAIGGYNEQFF
v_gene: TRBV7-8
j_gene: TRBJ2-1
len: 15

CDR3aa: CASSLGYGDEQFF
v_gene: TRBV7-6
j_gene: TRBJ2-1
len: 13

CDR3aa: CASSLGRSTEQYF
v_gene: TRBV5-6
j_gene: TRBJ2-7
len: 13

CDR3aa: CASSQDRSSGRLDEQYF
v_gene: TRBV4-1
j_gene: TRBJ2-7
len: 17

CDR3aa: CASSVGSEAYEQYF
v_gene: TRBV9
j_gene: TRBJ2-7
len: 14

CDR3aa: CASSFSGEGYTF
v_gene: TRBV5-1
j_gene: TRBJ1-2
len: 12

CDR3aa: CASSQDLGNGYTF
v_gene: TRBV4-1
j_gene: TRBJ1-2
len: 13

CDR3aa: CASSPGQGTGETQYF
v_gene: TRBV4-1
j_gene: TRBJ2-5
len: 15

CDR3aa: CASSLVPSGGLHF
v_gene: TRBV7-6
j_gene: TRBJ1-6
len: 13

CDR3aa: CSVSTVSTDTQYF
v_gene: TRBV29-1
j_gene: TRBJ2-3
len: 13

CDR3aa: CASSFEGRPYEQYF
v_gene: TRBV5-5
j_gene: TRBJ2-7
len: 14

CDR3aa: CASSYSGTGGNEQYF
v_gene: TRBV6-5
j_gene: TRBJ2-7
len: 15

CDR3aa: CASSELGRDTEAFF
v_gene: TRBV25-1
j_gene: TRBJ1-1
len: 14

CDR3aa: CASSSGSGYEQYF
v_gene: TRBV7-9
j_gene: TRBJ2-7
len: 13

CDR3aa: CASSEFGRWDTEAFF
v_gene: TRBV25-1
j_gene: TRBJ1-1
len: 15